These 26 T cell receptor beta chains share one sample of origin, sequenced in a study of monozygotic twins with inflammatory bowel disease. TCRdb re-analyzed the 5' RACE reads; it lists each CDR3 protein once, without DNA. The sample table includes 70,000 to 95,000 distinct CDR3 sequences. The sequenced sample consisted of blood. Source of these receptors: a human donor with ulcerative colitis or Crohn's disease, or a healthy co-twin of an affected twin (not recorded which).

The gene calls are TRBV5-1 and TRBJ1-4. CDR3 length: 14 amino acids. The germline V gene has CDR1 SGHRS and CDR2 YFSETQ. The CDR3 region is CASQSRGLGEKLFF.

The V gene is TRBV5-1, the J gene TRBJ1-1. Germline V lookup: CDR1 SGHRS, CDR2 YFSETQ. The CDR3 is made up of 15 amino acids. CDR3 residues: CASSLIPDRGTEAFF. Complete variable domain (other parts from reference TRBV5-1 and TRBJ1-1): KAGVTQTPRYLIKTRGQQVTLSCSPISGHRSVSWYQQTPGQGLQFLFEYFSETQRNKGNFPGRFSGRQFSNSRSEMNVSTLELGDSALYLCASSLIPDRGTEAFFGQGTRLTVV.

This chain joins TRBV14 and TRBJ1-5. Germline CDR1 reads SGHDN; CDR2 reads FVKESK. The CDR3 has 13 amino acids. CDR3: CASSRSRNQPQHF.

The chain has TRBV3-1 and TRBJ1-2; the TCRdb D gene call, TRBD1, has no DNA to confirm it. This CDR3 spans 15 amino acids. Per germline, CDR1 LGHDT and CDR2 YNNKEL (reference sequence). The CDR3 reads CASSQGTGVYYGYTF.

This rearrangement joins TRBV20-1 to TRBJ1-6; lacking DNA, the TRBD1 call made by TCRdb goes unchecked. Germline V lookup: CDR1 DFQATT, CDR2 SNEGSKA (reference sequence). CDR3 length equals 12 residues. The CDR3 spells CSFGQDNSPLHF.

The J gene is TRBJ1-5, the V gene TRBV6-1; the D call of TRBD1 rests on TCRdb alone, since no DNA is present to check it. Germline values: CDR1 MNHNS, CDR2 SASEGT. This CDR3 is 15 amino acids long. CDR3: CASSEAGGSNQPQHF.

J is TRBJ1-3 and V is TRBV6-4; without DNA, the TCRdb call of TRBD1 cannot be checked. Germline CDR1 and CDR2: MRHNA and SNTAGT. The CDR3 covers 14 residues. This CDR3 reads CASGGGGPGNTIYF.

CDR3 protein: CASSYGGTNEKLFF. The genes are TRBV6-5 and TRBJ1-4. This CDR3 spans 14 amino acids. From germline, CDR1 is MNHEY and CDR2 SVGAGI.

This rearrangement joins TRBV9 to TRBJ1-1. The germline gives CDR1 SGDLS, CDR2 YYNGEE. The CDR3 has 14 amino acids. The CDR3 sequence is CASSVARQNTEAFF.

This rearrangement joins TRBV18 to TRBJ2-7; TCRdb gives TRBD1 as the D gene, but with no DNA this cannot be confirmed. From germline, CDR1 is KGHSH and CDR2 LQKENI. The CDR3 is made up of 15 amino acids. CDR3 region: CASSFETGYSYEQYF.

The chain links TRBV2 to TRBJ2-5; without DNA, the TCRdb call of TRBD1 cannot be checked. Germline V lookup: CDR1 SNHLY, CDR2 FYNNEI. The CDR3 runs 15 residues. Here the CDR3 reads CASSRGQGLKETQYF.

This chain's CDR3 is CASSPFSLTGSSYEQYF. This rearrangement joins TRBV18 to TRBJ2-7. Germline V gene data show CDR1 as KGHSH and CDR2 as LQKENI. CDR3 size: 17 residues.

This sequence joins TRBV5-1 and TRBJ2-5. Germline V CDR1 and CDR2: SGHRS, YFSETQ. The CDR3 length is 15 residues. This chain's CDR3 is CASSLAATGQETQYF.

The rearrangement joins TRBV12-3 or TRBV12-4 to TRBJ1-5; TCRdb selects TRBD1, and the lack of DNA leaves this call unchecked. The CDR3 sequence is 14 residues long. CDR3 loop: CASSRQGPNQPQHF.

The V call is TRBV9, the J call TRBJ2-1; TCRdb lists TRBD2, though no DNA is available to test this call. This CDR3 is built from 17 residues. The germline gives CDR1 SGDLS, CDR2 YYNGEE. CDR3 protein: CASSLTLGLAGGHEQFF.

The V call is TRBV6-5, the J call TRBJ1-3. The CDR3 is 16 amino acids. Looked up from germline, CDR1 is MNHEY and CDR2 is SVGAGI. The CDR3 loop is CASSYSTTGSGNTIYF.

This chain joins TRBV7-8 and TRBJ2-1; the D call from TCRdb, TRBD1, cannot be confirmed without DNA. The germline CDR1 and CDR2 sequences are SGHVS and FQNEAQ. There are 19 residues in the CDR3. CDR3 amino acids: CASSLARLAWRGRRDEQFF.

The chain couples TRBV4-1 to TRBJ1-2. The germline CDR1 and CDR2 sequences are MGHRA and YSYEKL. This CDR3 has 14 residues. This CDR3 reads CASSPSRLGDGYTF.

The chain couples TRBV10-3 to TRBJ1-1; TCRdb indicates TRBD1, and absent DNA this call remains unverified. The CDR3 is 14 amino acids. The germline CDR1 and CDR2 sequences are ENHRY and SYGVKD. The CDR3 protein is CAISLGGANTEAFF.

The chain recombines TRBV7-9 with TRBJ2-7; lacking DNA, the TRBD1 call made by TCRdb goes unchecked. The CDR3 is 14 amino acids. Germline-derived CDR1 and CDR2 are SEHNR and FQNEAQ (reference sequence). The CDR3 spells CASSPGTGPYEQYF.

This CDR3 is CASSFYAEETQYF. The chain links TRBV12-3 or TRBV12-4 to TRBJ2-5. The CDR3 contains 13 residues.

The gene calls are TRBV5-1 and TRBJ1-4. Germline assignment: CDR1 SGHRS and CDR2 YFSETQ. The CDR3 consists of 14 residues. The CDR3 reads CASSLGQGGEKLFF.

This chain uses TRBV4-2 with TRBJ2-5; TCRdb lists TRBD1, though no DNA is available to test this call. The CDR3 length is 16 residues. Per germline, CDR1 LGHNA and CDR2 YNFKEQ. CDR3: CASSQEGQGGQETQYF.

V is TRBV29-1 and J is TRBJ2-3; TCRdb returns TRBD1, unconfirmable since there is no DNA. This CDR3 is 13 amino acids long. CDR1 and CDR2 from the germline V gene are SQVTM and ANQGSEA. CDR3 protein: CSVDPREGDTQYF.

CDR3 residues: CSADPGTGAGEQYF. This chain joins TRBV20-1 and TRBJ2-7; TCRdb lists TRBD1, though no DNA is available to test this call. The length of the CDR3 is 14 residues. Germline CDR1 is DFQATT and CDR2 is SNEGSKA (reference sequence).

The CDR3 here is CASSTQFGGYNEQFF. The rearrangement links TRBV19 to TRBJ2-1; there is no DNA to check the TCRdb D call of TRBD2. Germline loops: CDR1 LNHDA, CDR2 SQIVND (reference sequence). The CDR3 covers 15 residues.